Listed here are 30 T cell receptor beta chains from one sample, sequenced in a study of Tregs in tolerant kidney transplant recipients. TCRdb's copy holds only in-frame clones and misses some; the assay was immunoSEQ multiplex PCR. In the table there are over 60,000 clones, 95% to 98% of which are singletons. The material sequenced was CD4+ T cells from blood, taken before the transplant. The source is a human donor who received a combined kidney and bone marrow transplant.

The chain is built from TRBV7-2 and TRBJ2-7; D is ambiguous. Germline CDR1 and CDR2: SGHTA and FQGNSA. V lost 5 bases and J 5 bases, leaving 13 bases between the germline ends. The CDR3 totals 13 residues. CDR3 sequence (DNA): TGTGCCAGCAGCCCTGGGCCCCAACACGAGCAGTACTTC. Translating gives CASSPGPQHEQYF.

Only one count was recorded for this clone. The V gene is TRBV10-3, the J gene TRBJ1-5; D possibly corresponds to TRBD1 (6 bases). This CDR3 is built from 14 residues. Between the trimmed V and J ends, which lost 3 bases and 4 bases, there was a span of 10 bases. Per germline, CDR1 ENHRY and CDR2 SYGVKD. In DNA, the CDR3 is TGTGCCATCAGTGAAGTAACAGGGAATCAGCCCCAGCATTTT. It specifies CAISEVTGNQPQHF.

This sequence joins TRBV29-1 and TRBJ1-1; no firm D call. The ends were cut back, 6 bases at V and 3 bases at J, with 14 bases in the middle. The CDR3 consists of 13 residues. Germline assignment: CDR1 SQVTM and CDR2 ANQGSEA. As DNA, the CDR3 is TGCAGCGTCACAAAAAGGAGGGACACTGAAGCTTTCTTT. It yields the protein CSVTKRRDTEAFF.

The rearrangement joins TRBV19 to TRBJ2-4; perhaps TRBD1 as D (6 bases). The germline V and J ends were trimmed by 3 bases and 7 bases, with 13 bases remaining between them. CDR3 size: 14 residues. Germline V lookup: CDR1 LNHDA, CDR2 SQIVND (reference sequence). The CDR3 loop is CASSIRGAGNIQYF. The CDR3 nucleotides are TGTGCCAGTAGTATCAGGGGCGCAGGGAACATTCAGTACTTC.

The count of this clone is one. This chain joins TRBV5-6 and TRBJ2-7; no reliable D call. Trimming removed 1 base at V and 4 bases at J, with 6 bases between. From germline, CDR1 is SGHDT and CDR2 YYEEEE. The CDR3 runs 12 residues. As DNA, the CDR3 is TGTGCCAGCAGCTTGCGGAGATACGAGCAGTACTTC. Protein product: CASSLRRYEQYF.

This chain joins TRBV7-3 and TRBJ2-2; 8 bases fit TRBD2. The germline gives CDR1 SGHTA, CDR2 FQGTGA. Trimming removed 5 bases from V and 5 bases from J; junction bases left unmatched: 10. This CDR3 spans 16 amino acids. The CDR3 here is CASSPSGGPSTGELFF. CDR3 nucleotide sequence: TGTGCCAGCAGCCCCTCGGGGGGGCCATCAACCGGGGAGCTGTTTTTT.

This clone has a single count. The CDR3 protein is CASSTPGQGSDTQYF. The CDR3 nucleotides read TGTGCCAGCAGCACCCCGGGACAGGGATCAGATACGCAGTATTTT. The J gene is TRBJ2-3, the V gene TRBV4-2; 9 positions match TRBD1. This CDR3 is 15 amino acids long. Germline V lookup: CDR1 LGHNA, CDR2 YNFKEQ. V shed 5 bases, J shed 4 bases, and the junction held 7 bases outside the gene matches.

This chain uses TRBV11-3 with TRBJ2-5; D is possibly TRBD1 (8 bases). Looked up from germline, CDR1 is SGHNT and CDR2 is YENEEA. This CDR3 has 17 amino acids. V shed 4 bases and J shed 5 bases, with 23 bases lying between them. CDR3 loop: CASSSIGGSRGPETQYF. The CDR3, as DNA: TGTGCCAGCAGCTCAATCGGGGGGAGCAGGGGGCCGGAGACCCAGTACTTC.

V usage is TRBV19 and J usage is TRBJ1-5, with no clear D. Trimming cost V 5 bases and J 4 bases, with 15 bases left between them. CDR3 length: 15 amino acids. Germline V gene data show CDR1 as LNHDA and CDR2 as SQIVND (reference sequence). The CDR3 here is CASSVVVRQNQPQHF. The CDR3 DNA is TGTGCCAGTAGTGTGGTTGTCCGACAAAATCAGCCCCAGCATTTT.

The V gene is TRBV2, the J gene TRBJ1-2, with D unresolved. Germline CDR1 reads SNHLY; CDR2 reads FYNNEI. V was shortened by 4 bases and J by 2 bases, with 8 bases between the two germline ends. This CDR3 comprises 13 residues. CDR3 region: CASSAQTNYGYTF. DNA for the CDR3: TGTGCCAGCAGTGCACAGACAAACTATGGCTACACCTTC.

The chain joins TRBV29-1 to TRBJ1-1, with D maybe TRBD1 (5 bases). Germline lookup yields CDR1 SQVTM and CDR2 ANQGSEA. Trimming took off 3 bases at V and 4 bases at J, with 9 bases between the two ends. The CDR3 is 12 residues long. The CDR3 is CSVEAGPTEAFF. The CDR3 DNA reads as TGCAGCGTTGAGGCAGGGCCCACTGAAGCTTTCTTT.

The V and J genes are TRBV10-3 and TRBJ1-2; 9 bases line up with TRBD1. The J segment lost 8 bases and the V segment lost 8 bases, leaving 6 bases of the junction unmatched. The length of the CDR3 is 12 residues. The germline V gene encodes CDR1 ENHRY and CDR2 SYGVKD. CDR3 in amino acids: CAIRGQGGGYTF. CDR3 nucleotides: TGTGCCATCCGGGGACAGGGAGGCGGCTACACCTTC.

The chain employs TRBV28 and TRBJ1-1; 8 bases agree with TRBD1. This CDR3 contains 15 residues. From germline, CDR1 is MDHEN and CDR2 SYDVKM. J lost 2 bases, V lost 4 bases, and 6 bases had no gene match. CDR3 in DNA: TGTGCCAGCAGTTCCCCAGGGGGCGGAAACACTGAAGCTTTCTTT. Its protein product is CASSSPGGGNTEAFF.

This chain links TRBV30 with TRBJ1-4; tentatively, D is TRBD1 (5 bases). CDR1 is GTSNPN, CDR2 SVGIG, per germline (reference sequence). V was clipped by 1 base and J by 7 bases, with 13 bases between them. This CDR3 spans 14 amino acids. Here the CDR3 reads CAWSGTAGVEKLFF. CDR3 DNA sequence: TGTGCCTGGAGTGGTACCGCGGGGGTTGAAAAACTGTTTTTT.

This rearrangement joins TRBV5-1 to TRBJ2-1; tentative D call: TRBD1 (6 bases). Trimming pared 0 bases from V and 1 base from J, leaving 8 bases between. The CDR3 sequence is 15 residues long. Germline lookup yields CDR1 SGHRS and CDR2 YFSETQ. The DNA for the CDR3 is TGCGCCAGCAGCTTGGGGGACATATCCTACAATGAGCAGTTCTTC. Its translation: CASSLGDISYNEQFF.

Here the CDR3 reads CASSPEPGLVNEQFF. The CDR3 DNA reads as TGCGCCAGCAGCCCAGAACCGGGACTAGTAAATGAGCAGTTCTTC. The chain employs TRBV5-1 and TRBJ2-1; 8 nucleotides align to TRBD2. V was pared by 4 bases and J by 7 bases, with 10 bases of the junction left unmatched. This CDR3 contains 15 residues. From germline, CDR1 is SGHRS and CDR2 YFSETQ.

The chain carries TRBV19 and TRBJ2-2; 14 nucleotides match TRBD2. CDR1 and CDR2 from the germline V gene are LNHDA and SQIVND (reference sequence). The V gene end was trimmed by 6 bases and the J gene end by 5 bases; junction bases not matched to a gene: 14. This CDR3 has 19 residues. The CDR3, as DNA: TGTGCCAGTAGAAAATCACCCGGGACTAGCGGGGGAGGAACCGGGGAGCTGTTTTTT. It yields the protein CASRKSPGTSGGGTGELFF.

The rearrangement uses TRBV7-9 and TRBJ2-3; D may be TRBD1 (6 bases). The CDR3 contains 16 residues. From germline, CDR1 is SEHNR and CDR2 FQNEAQ (reference sequence). The ends were cut back, 5 bases at V and 4 bases at J, with 19 bases in the middle. The CDR3 protein is CASSAVGQGPADTQYF. The CDR3 coding sequence is TGTGCCAGCAGCGCCGTTGGTCAGGGGCCCGCAGATACGCAGTATTTT.

This rearrangement joins TRBV7-2 to TRBJ1-5; possible D gene TRBD1, 6 bases. The germline V gene encodes CDR1 SGHTA and CDR2 FQGNSA. This CDR3 is built from 15 residues. Deletions cut 1 base from V and 4 bases from J, with 11 bases between. CDR3 nucleotides: TGTGCCAGCAGCTTAGTAGACAGGTATAATCAGCCCCAGCATTTT. Translating gives CASSLVDRYNQPQHF.

V is TRBV7-2 and J is TRBJ1-5; D is ambiguous. This CDR3 spans 15 amino acids. V shed 1 base and J shed 6 bases, with 13 bases lying between them. From germline, CDR1 is SGHTA and CDR2 FQGNSA. The CDR3 spells CASSLDDGVSQPQHF. The CDR3, as DNA: TGTGCCAGCAGCTTAGACGACGGGGTTAGTCAGCCCCAGCATTTT. Full variable domain (remainder filled in from reference TRBV7-2 and TRBJ1-5): GAGVSQSPSNKVTEKGKDVELRCDPISGHTALYWYRQSLGQGLEFLIYFQGNSAPDKSGLPSDRFSAERTGGSVSTLTIQRTQQEDSAVYLCASSLDDGVSQPQHFGDGTRLSIL.

The rearrangement joins TRBV7-9 to TRBJ1-5; D may be TRBD1 (6 bases). Trimming took off 5 bases at V and 6 bases at J, with 11 bases between the two ends. CDR3 length: 13 residues. Germline V gene sequence: CDR1 SEHNR, CDR2 FQNEAQ (reference sequence). CDR3 residues: CASSRQAGQPQHF. The CDR3 nucleotides are TGTGCCAGCAGCCGACAGGCCGGTCAGCCCCAGCATTTT. The full variable domain, rest sourced from reference TRBV7-9 and TRBJ1-5, is DTGVSQNPRHKITKRGQNVTFRCDPISEHNRLYWYRQTLGQGPEFLTYFQNEAQLEKSRLLSDRFSAERPKGSFSTLEIQRTEQGDSAMYLCASSRQAGQPQHFGDGTRLSIL.

The chain couples TRBV11-1 to TRBJ2-4; TRBD1 matches 7 bases. Per germline, CDR1 SGHAT and CDR2 FQDESV (reference sequence). The CDR3 extends over 14 amino acids. V dropped 5 bases and J dropped 2; count of bases not matched to a gene: 3. CDR3 DNA: TGTGCCAGCAGCGGGACAGTAACCAAAAACATTCAGTACTTC. Translating gives CASSGTVTKNIQYF.

This chain joins TRBV4-2 and TRBJ2-3, with D perhaps matching TRBD1 (6 bases). This CDR3 contains 17 residues. Trimming pared 4 bases from V and 6 bases from J, leaving 23 bases between. Germline CDR1 and CDR2: LGHNA and YNFKEQ. The CDR3 nucleotides are TGTGCCAGCAGCCCAATACAGGGTCCAGAATATACGGATACGCAGTATTTT. Translation gives CASSPIQGPEYTDTQYF.

The chain combines TRBV2 with TRBJ1-1, with no clear D. Germline loops: CDR1 SNHLY, CDR2 FYNNEI. Trimming took 8 bases from V and 0 from J, leaving 4 bases between them. This CDR3 comprises 11 residues. CDR3 sequence reads: CASLLNTEAFF. CDR3 nucleotides: TGTGCCAGCCTCCTGAACACTGAAGCTTTCTTT.

The chain couples TRBV7-2 to TRBJ2-1; 8 bases map to TRBD2. The CDR3 runs to 16 residues. Trimming at V came to 6 bases and at J to 4 bases, leaving 11 bases not matched to a gene. The germline gives CDR1 SGHTA, CDR2 FQGNSA. This CDR3 reads CASRLSSGSGYNEQFF. CDR3 nucleotides: TGTGCCAGCAGATTATCAAGCGGGAGTGGATACAATGAGCAGTTCTTC.

This clone came up once. V and J are TRBV7-3 and TRBJ2-3, with 12 bases lining up with TRBD2. The CDR3 extends over 14 amino acids. CDR1 SGHTA and CDR2 FQGTGA come from the germline V gene. J was trimmed by 4 bases and V by 5 bases; bases with no gene match: 1. CDR3 sequence reads: CASSRTSGADTQYF. The CDR3 DNA reads TGTGCCAGCAGCCGGACTAGCGGGGCAGATACGCAGTATTTT.

This chain joins TRBV11-3 and TRBJ2-7; 10 nucleotides match TRBD2. Per the germline V gene, CDR1 is SGHNT and CDR2 is YENEEA. Trimming cost V 4 bases and J 2 bases; bases outside gene matches: 2. The CDR3 has 14 residues. In nucleotides, the CDR3 is TGTGCCAGCAGCTGGACTAGCGGTCCCTACGAGCAGTACTTC. It encodes CASSWTSGPYEQYF.

About this clone itself: One junction end disagrees with the germline gene, perhaps due to a read error. V usage is TRBV7-3 and J usage is TRBJ2-6, with 11 bases aligning to TRBD1. The CDR3 extends over 19 amino acids. Germline values: CDR1 SGHTA, CDR2 FQGTGA. The CDR3 loop reads CASSITLGQGAGGANVLTF. For the CDR3, the DNA is TGTGCCAGCAGCATAACCCTCGGACAGGGGGCGGGTGGGGCCAACGTCCTGACTTTC.

The genes are TRBV19 and TRBJ2-1, with D tentatively TRBD1 (6 bases). V was cut by 6 bases and J by 0 bases, with 15 bases left in between. The CDR3 has 16 residues. CDR1 is LNHDA and CDR2 is SQIVND in the germline V gene (reference sequence). CDR3 coding DNA: TGTGCCAGTAGGTCCAGGGGCAAGAGCTCCTACAATGAGCAGTTCTTC. It yields the protein CASRSRGKSSYNEQFF.

The chain combines TRBV27 with TRBJ2-3; 13 nucleotides align to TRBD2. Trimming took 3 bases from V and 0 from J; bases not matched to a gene: 6. Germline assignment: CDR1 MNHEY and CDR2 SMNVEV (reference sequence). The CDR3 is made up of 18 amino acids. The CDR3 DNA reads as TGTGCCAGCAGTTTGGGGACTAGCGGGGTGTCTAGCACAGATACGCAGTATTTT. Encoded protein: CASSLGTSGVSSTDTQYF.